Listed here are 10 T cell receptor beta chains from one sample, sequenced in a study of OX40 agonist ivuxolimab in advanced cancers. Sequencing was performed with immunoSEQ multiplex PCR; in TCRdb, only in-frame clones are kept and a portion is missing. Among fewer than 80,000 clones, 88% were seen once, and the ten largest hold around 0.5%. Source: CD4+ or CD8+ T cells sorted from blood, taken in a trial of the OX40 agonist ivuxolimab. The receptors shown here come from an adult with an advanced solid tumor such as melanoma, head and neck, liver or kidney cancer.

This clone was seen once. The genes are TRBV2 and TRBJ2-5; 8 bases are shared with TRBD2. Per germline, CDR1 SNHLY and CDR2 FYNNEI. Trimming at V came to 3 bases and at J to 4 bases, leaving 19 bases not matched to a gene. The CDR3 totals 19 residues. DNA of the CDR3: TGTGCCAGCAGTGATGGACTAGCCTTTCCCACAAAGGAGGTAGAGACCCAGTACTTC. Amino acids: CASSDGLAFPTKEVETQYF.

On this clone: Other DNA sequences of this sample code for an identical CDR3. The genes are TRBV29-1 and TRBJ2-7; D remains ambiguous. The CDR3 spans 12 residues. Germline V gene sequence: CDR1 SQVTM, CDR2 ANQGSEA. The V end was cut by 4 bases, the J end by 0 bases, with 7 bases between. The CDR3 nucleotides are TGCAGCGTTGCTGGGAACTCCTACGAGCAGTACTTC. This sequence encodes CSVAGNSYEQYF.

The rearrangement links TRBV10-3 to TRBJ2-3; D is perhaps TRBD2 (5 bases). Germline values: CDR1 ENHRY, CDR2 SYGVKD. V lost 11 bases to trimming and J lost 4 bases, with 19 bases between them. This CDR3 is 14 amino acids long. CDR3 protein: CASKGPEGADTQYF. The CDR3 nucleotides are TGTGCCTCCAAAGGCCCAGAGGGAGCAGATACGCAGTATTTT.

J is TRBJ2-1 and V is TRBV4-2, with 10 bases that match TRBD2. V lost 4 bases to trimming and J lost 7 bases; unmatched junction nucleotides: 7. CDR1 is LGHNA and CDR2 is YNFKEQ in the germline V gene. CDR3 length: 15 residues. As DNA, the CDR3 is TGTGCCAGCAGCCTTTCGAGCGGGGGGGGGAATGAGCAGTTCTTC. Protein: CASSLSSGGGNEQFF.

This clone was observed a single time. The chain combines TRBV5-1 with TRBJ2-3; the D is unclear. CDR1 and CDR2 from the germline V gene are SGHRS and YFSETQ. The germline V and J ends were trimmed by 2 bases and 2 bases, with 9 bases remaining between them. The CDR3 loop spans 14 amino acids. As DNA, the CDR3 is TGCGCCAGCAGCTTAAGGTCGAACACAGATACGCAGTATTTT. Translating it yields CASSLRSNTDTQYF.

The rearrangement joins TRBV28 to TRBJ2-7; D is unclear. Germline CDR1 MDHEN, CDR2 SYDVKM. The length of the CDR3 is 14 residues. Trimming left V 2 bases short and J 0 bases short, with 8 bases between. CDR3 in DNA: TGTGCCAGCAGTTTAGTTAGCCACTCCTACGAGCAGTACTTC. Its protein product is CASSLVSHSYEQYF.

The DNA for the CDR3 is TGTGCCAGCAGTCCCTTGTACGAGCAGTACTTC. Translated: CASSPLYEQYF. This rearrangement joins TRBV11-2 to TRBJ2-7; D uncertain. Trimming removed 6 bases from V and 4 bases from J, with 7 bases in between. Germline CDR1 and CDR2: SGHAT and FQNNGV. The CDR3 loop spans 11 amino acids.

V gene TRBV19 combines with J gene TRBJ2-1; 8 positions agree with TRBD1. The junction had 2 bases not matched to a gene; V was cut back by 1 base and J by 9 bases. Germline V gives CDR1 LNHDA, CDR2 SQIVND (reference sequence). The CDR3 is 13 residues long. The CDR3 sequence: CASSIVGTGEQFF. The CDR3 DNA reads as TGTGCCAGTAGTATAGTGGGGACAGGTGAGCAGTTCTTC. Full variable domain (rest looked up from reference TRBV19 and TRBJ2-1): DGGITQSPKYLFRKEGQNVTLSCEQNLNHDAMYWYRQDPGQGLRLIYYSQIVNDFQKGDIAEGYSVSREKKESFPLTVTSAQKNPTAFYLCASSIVGTGEQFFGPGTRLTVL.

The chain is built from TRBV6-4 and TRBJ1-2, with no clear D. CDR3 length: 15 residues. Germline values: CDR1 MRHNA, CDR2 SNTAGT. Trimming left V 6 bases short and J 1 base short, with 15 bases between. CDR3 nucleotides: TGTGCCAGCAGCCGCAGGTTCTCCCTTAACTATGGCTACACCTTC. Translation: CASSRRFSLNYGYTF.

The chain uses TRBV28 and TRBJ1-3, with 7 bases identical to TRBD1. CDR3 size: 18 residues. J lost 1 base, V lost 3 bases, and 12 bases had no gene match. Germline values: CDR1 MDHEN, CDR2 SYDVKM. CDR3 region: CASSFPGQTGRSGNTIYF. The DNA for the CDR3 is TGTGCCAGCAGTTTCCCGGGACAGACAGGACGATCTGGAAACACCATATATTTT.